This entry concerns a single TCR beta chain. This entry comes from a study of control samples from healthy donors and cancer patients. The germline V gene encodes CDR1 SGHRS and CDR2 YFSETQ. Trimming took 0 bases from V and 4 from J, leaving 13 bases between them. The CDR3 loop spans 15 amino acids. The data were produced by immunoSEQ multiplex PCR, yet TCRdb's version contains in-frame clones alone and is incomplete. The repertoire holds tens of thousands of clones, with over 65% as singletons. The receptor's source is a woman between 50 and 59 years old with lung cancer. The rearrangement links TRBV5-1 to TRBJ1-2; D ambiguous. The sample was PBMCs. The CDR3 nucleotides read TGCGCCAGCAGCTTGGAGCAGAGAGGCCCCTATGGCTACACCTTC. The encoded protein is CASSLEQRGPYGYTF.